Included here is one TCR beta chain sequence, with context. The antigen is not known. Compared with germline, one end of the junction differs, possibly owing to a read error. A primer in the constant region served to generate TCR beta cDNA from 450 to 600 ng of total RNA. Three nested multiplex PCR rounds, a slightly modified ARM-PCR, produced the libraries for TCR beta. With TRBV1-TRBV30 forward primers and a C-beta reverse primer, the first two PCR rounds were run for roughly 9 cycles each. TCRdb itself ran the multiplex PCR reads through MiXCR, one entry per CDR3 protein. The data hold roughly 45,000 distinct CDR3 sequences, with 55% to 75% observed a single time. The CDR3 length is 17 residues. From germline, CDR1 is WSHSY and CDR2 SAAADI. The sample is drawn from a study of tumor-infiltrating lymphocytes in primary liver carcinoma. About the study: Patients were both men and women, whose ages ran from 30 to 69 years. Study results and caveats: Relative to blood, tumors carried a significantly larger fraction of the repertoire in their top 250 clones (p = 0.039).

From unsorted bulk tissue weighing roughly 19-34 mg, DNA and RNA were co-extracted. The proportion of viable tumor cells exceeded 75% in every tumor sample. Sequenced: liver tumor tissue from sampling region 5. The sample's subset: tumor region T5, tumor centre. J is TRBJ2-3 and V is TRBV10-2; 13 nucleotides align to TRBD2. This TCR was sampled from a middle-aged man with primary liver carcinoma and hepatitis B virus infection. The CDR3 here is CASIEWTSGRGADTQYF. Written as DNA, the CDR3 is TGCGCCAGCATCGAATGGACTAGCGGGAGAGGGGCGGATACACAGTATTTT.